This entry features one T cell receptor (beta chain) sequence. This clonotype was seen a handful of times. Its recognized antigen is unknown. No much larger clone exists at a distance of one base, and base qualities are not known. These data originate in a study of patients and donors after allogeneic stem cell transplantation (dated by TCRdb to about 2020). V and J are trimmed by 0 bases and 4 bases, and the gene matches miss 15 bases of the junction. The CDR3 runs 20 residues from the cysteine to the phenylalanine. Only CDR3 DNA remains: 60 bases, in frame from the first base. As encoded in the germline V gene, CDR1 is MNHEY while CDR2 is SVGEGT. Preparation of the library involved RT-PCR. These reads were obtained on a NextSeq 550. The raw public reads went through TCRdb reprocessing: fastp at Q25, MiXCR clone calling, in-frame beta chains kept. Rows merge per CDR3 protein into single entries with the most common DNA and genes. This sample has hundreds of thousands of distinct CDR3 sequences in its table, and roughly 17% of those were observed once. Jointly, the top ten make up around 7.2% of the sample.

The receptor chain draws on TRBV6-2 or TRBV6-3 and TRBJ2-3; 11 nucleotides in the junction match TRBD1. The source material was blood, either unsorted or a sorted T cell fraction (not recorded which). This receptor was taken from a human donor who was either an allogeneic HSCT recipient or a stem cell or donor lymphocyte infusion donor (not recorded which). It is not recorded whose cells these are; they may come from a transplant donor. The nucleotides read TGTGCCAGCAGTTACTCGGACATAGGGACAGGGGGTCCCGGGGCAGATACGCAGTATTTT. Translated, it reads CASSYSDIGTGGPGADTQYF.